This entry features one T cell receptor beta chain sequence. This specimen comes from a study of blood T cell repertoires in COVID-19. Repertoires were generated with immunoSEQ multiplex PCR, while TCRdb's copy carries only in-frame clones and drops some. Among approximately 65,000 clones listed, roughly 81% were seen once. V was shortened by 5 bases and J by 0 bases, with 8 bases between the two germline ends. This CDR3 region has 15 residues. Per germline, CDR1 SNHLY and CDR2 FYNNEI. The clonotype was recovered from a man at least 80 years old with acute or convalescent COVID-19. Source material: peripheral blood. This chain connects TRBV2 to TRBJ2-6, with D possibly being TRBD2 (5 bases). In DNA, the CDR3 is TGTGCCAGCAGTCCGGGATACTCTGGGGCCAACGTCCTGACTTTC. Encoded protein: CASSPGYSGANVLTF.